The clone carrying this T cell receptor (beta chain) was observed a handful of times. The antigen is not known. This entry comes from a study of T-cell memory formation after mild COVID-19. Study in general: TCR clusters were largely donor specific. Findings of the study overall: Researchers found some responding clones in pre-infection memory, a sign that cross-reactive memory joined. Contracting clones localized mainly to CM and EM when CD4+ and mainly to EMRA when CD8+.

5'RACE, which relied on constant-segment primers, yielded TCR alpha and TCR beta cDNA libraries carrying sample barcodes and UMIs. A single record per CDR3 protein comes from TCRdb applying MiXCR to the 5' RACE reads. Among a few hundred thousand distinct CDR3 sequences listed, 15% to 20% were seen once. Germline assignment: CDR1 MNHNY and CDR2 SVGAGI (reference sequence). After removal of 8 bases from V and 5 bases from J, the junction contained 9 bases not matched to a gene. The CDR3 covers 16 residues. This sequence originates from a man aged 18 to 29 who had mild COVID-19 (a few samples of this study predate the infection). Cell type and time point are not known. Sequenced material: PBMCs or a T cell subset sorted from them (not recorded which). This chain joins TRBV6-6 and TRBJ2-2; 12 bases map to TRBD1. Written as DNA, the CDR3 is TGTGCCAGCCTAGCGGGGGACAGGGGGCATACCGGGGAGCTGTTTTTT. It specifies CASLAGDRGHTGELFF.